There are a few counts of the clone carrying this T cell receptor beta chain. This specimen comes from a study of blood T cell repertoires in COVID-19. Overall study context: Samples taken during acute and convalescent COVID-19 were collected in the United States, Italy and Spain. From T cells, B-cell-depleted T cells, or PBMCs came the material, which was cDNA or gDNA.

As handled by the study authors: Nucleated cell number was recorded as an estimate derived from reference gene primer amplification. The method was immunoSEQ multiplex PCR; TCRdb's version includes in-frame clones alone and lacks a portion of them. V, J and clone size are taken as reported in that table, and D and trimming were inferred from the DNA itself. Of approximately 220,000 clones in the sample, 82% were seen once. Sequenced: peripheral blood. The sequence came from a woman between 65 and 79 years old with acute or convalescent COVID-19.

DNA of the CDR3: TGTGCCAGCAGCTTGACAGGGGTTATCGGGGAGCTGTTTTTT. Encoded protein: CASSLTGVIGELFF. The chain carries TRBV7-2 and TRBJ2-2; 8 bases are shared with TRBD1. Germline assignment: CDR1 SGHTA and CDR2 FQGNSA. V shed 3 bases, J shed 7 bases, and the junction held 4 bases outside the gene matches. The CDR3 loop spans 14 amino acids.